The rows below give T cell receptor beta chains drawn from one sample of a study of T cell responses to AZD1222 COVID-19 vaccine. TCRdb keeps only in-frame clones here, not all; method: immunoSEQ multiplex PCR. The table shows 70,000 to 95,000 clones, with around 90% occurring only once. The sequenced sample was peripheral blood, obtained 28 days after the second AZD1222 dose. The receptor source for this set is an adult who received the AZD1222 COVID-19 vaccine. CDR3s include the opening cysteine and the closing phenylalanine or tryptophan. A D gene is named only where the DNA matches it firmly. Clone sizes are given selectively: once, few, many, or a class where the clone is expanded.

CDR3	DNA	V	size	D	J
CASSFSTEQPQHF	TGTGCCAGCAGTTTTTCGACTGAACAGCCCCAGCATTTT	TRBV27	.	.	TRBJ1-5
CASSLAGDTYEQYF	TGTGCCAGCAGCTTAGCAGGGGATACCTACGAGCAGTACTTC	TRBV11-3	.	.	TRBJ2-7
CASSGDEDTQYF	TGTGCCAGCAGCGGGGATGAAGATACGCAGTATTTT	TRBV12-3/TRBV12-4	.	.	TRBJ2-3
CASSLGEVSGYTF	TGTGCCAGCAGCTTGGGGGAGGTGAGCGGCTACACCTTC	TRBV7-9	.	.	TRBJ1-2
CASSFTGTSGRRTGELFF	TGTGCCAGCAGTTTCACCGGGACTAGCGGGAGGAGGACCGGGGAGCTGTTTTTT	TRBV7-8	.	TRBD2	TRBJ2-2
CASSERLDSQDTQYF	TGTGCCAGCAGCGAGCGACTAGACAGTCAAGATACGCAGTATTTT	TRBV7-8	.	.	TRBJ2-3
CATSPETNEKLFF	TGTGCCACCTCACCCGAAACTAATGAAAAACTGTTTTTT	TRBV24-1	.	.	TRBJ1-4
CASSYSRGTEAFF	TGTGCCAGCAGTTACTCGAGAGGCACTGAAGCTTTCTTT	TRBV6-5	.	.	TRBJ1-1
CASSEVQGRQETQYF	TGTGCCAGCAGTGAAGTACAGGGGAGGCAAGAGACCCAGTACTTC	TRBV6-1	.	.	TRBJ2-5
CASSLDSSNQPQHF	TGTGCCAGCAGCTTGGACAGTAGCAATCAGCCCCAGCATTTT	TRBV7-9	.	.	TRBJ1-5
CASSLTSGTRTGELFF	TGTGCCAGCAGCTTAACTAGCGGGACCCGCACCGGGGAGCTGTTTTTT	TRBV7-3	.	TRBD2	TRBJ2-2
CASSQGTGAFYEQYF	TGTGCCAGCAGCCAAGGGACAGGGGCTTTCTACGAGCAGTACTTC	TRBV14	few	TRBD1	TRBJ2-7
CASGLVYTPYEQYF	TGTGCTAGTGGTTTGGTATATACACCCTACGAGCAGTACTTC	TRBV12-5	.	.	TRBJ2-7
CASSLLPGSNYGYTF	TGTGCCAGCAGTTTATTGCCAGGGAGCAACTATGGCTACACCTTC	TRBV27	.	.	TRBJ1-2
CSASQSQETQYF	TGCAGCGCCTCACAGTCACAAGAGACCCAGTACTTC	TRBV29-1	.	.	TRBJ2-5
CASSQAGGPGWDEQFF	TGTGCCAGCAGCCAAGCGGGAGGCCCCGGTTGGGATGAGCAGTTCTTC	TRBV14	.	TRBD2	TRBJ2-1
CASSLGGGRETQYF	TGTGCTAGCAGCTTAGGTGGGGGACGTGAGACCCAGTACTTC	TRBV7-7	.	.	TRBJ2-5
CATAGGGSNPEAFF	TGTGCCACCGCCGGGGGAGGGAGTAACCCCGAAGCTTTCTTT	TRBV28	few	.	TRBJ1-1
CASSPSQADSPLHF	TGTGCCAGCTCACCATCGCAAGCGGATTCACCCCTCCACTTT	TRBV18	.	.	TRBJ1-6
CASSRTLATDTQYF	TGTGCCAGCAGTCGGACACTGGCCACAGATACGCAGTATTTT	TRBV6-5	once	.	TRBJ2-3
CASSITGIGEQFF	TGTGCCAGTAGTATCACCGGGATTGGTGAGCAGTTCTTC	TRBV19	.	.	TRBJ2-1
CASSSTEQETQYF	TGTGCCAGCAGCTCGACAGAACAAGAGACCCAGTACTTC	TRBV7-9	.	.	TRBJ2-5
CASSRGQTNHGYTF	TGTGCCAGTAGTAGAGGACAGACCAATCATGGCTACACCTTC	TRBV19	.	.	TRBJ1-2
CASSSRPSSYNEQFF	TGTGCCAGCAGCTCCCGGCCTAGTTCCTACAATGAGCAGTTCTTC	TRBV28	.	.	TRBJ2-1
CASRRQGYTEAFF	TGTGCCAGCAGACGACAGGGATACACTGAAGCTTTCTTT	TRBV6-5	.	TRBD1	TRBJ1-1
CASSYSRSARTEAFF	TGTGCCAGCAGTTACTCGCGATCAGCCCGAACTGAAGCTTTCTTT	TRBV6-5	.	.	TRBJ1-1
CASSLTSTLRNTGELFF	TGTGCCAGCAGCTTAACTTCTACCCTACGGAACACCGGGGAGCTGTTTTTT	TRBV7-3	.	.	TRBJ2-2
CASSKHRDRALNTEAFF	TGTGCCAGCAGCAAACACCGGGACAGGGCATTGAACACTGAAGCTTTCTTT	TRBV7-8	.	TRBD1	TRBJ1-1
CASSKGQGWIEQYF	TGTGCCAGCAGCAAAGGCCAGGGGTGGATCGAGCAGTACTTC	TRBV21-1	.	.	TRBJ2-7
CSVLTGGNTEAFF	TGCAGCGTATTAACAGGAGGGAACACTGAAGCTTTCTTT	TRBV29-1	.	.	TRBJ1-1
CASRTGGGSTEAFF	TGTGCCAGCAGAACAGGGGGCGGTTCGACTGAAGCTTTCTTT	TRBV19	.	TRBD1	TRBJ1-1
CASSFWQQDLNTF	TGTGCCAGCAGCTTTTGGCAGCAGGACCTCAATACCTTC	TRBV7-9	.	.	TRBJ1-2
CAISAARRVGVTEAFF	TGTGCCATCAGTGCGGCAAGAAGGGTGGGTGTCACTGAAGCTTTCTTT	TRBV10-3	.	.	TRBJ1-1
CASTLSGAGGYTF	TGTGCCAGCACCCTTTCGGGGGCTGGTGGCTACACCTTC	TRBV28	.	.	TRBJ1-2
CASSPSGAGANVLTF	TGTGCCAGCAGTCCCTCAGGGGCTGGGGCCAACGTCCTGACTTTC	TRBV2	.	.	TRBJ2-6
CASSLASGSSYEQYF	TGTGCCAGCAGCTTAGCTAGCGGGAGCTCCTACGAGCAGTACTTC	TRBV7-6	.	TRBD2	TRBJ2-7
CASSPGPGETQYF	TGTGCCAGCAGCCCGGGTCCGGGGGAGACCCAGTACTTC	TRBV4-2	once	.	TRBJ2-5
CAWSAPVAGGVGNTEAFF	TGTGCCTGGAGTGCTCCGGTGGCAGGGGGCGTGGGGAACACTGAAGCTTTCTTT	TRBV30	.	TRBD1	TRBJ1-1
CASSNREGNQPQHF	TGTGCCAGCAGTAACAGGGAGGGCAATCAGCCCCAGCATTTT	TRBV6-5	.	.	TRBJ1-5
CASRSTPTDTQYF	TGTGCCAGCAGGTCCACTCCCACAGATACGCAGTATTTT	TRBV7-2	.	.	TRBJ2-3
CASSPSIGDTDTQYF	TGTGCCAGCAGTCCCTCTATCGGGGACACAGATACGCAGTATTTT	TRBV27	.	.	TRBJ2-3
CASSVDPGWGSGNTIYF	TGTGCCAGCAGCGTAGATCCCGGTTGGGGCTCTGGAAACACCATATATTTT	TRBV9	.	.	TRBJ1-3